The clone carrying this T cell receptor (beta chain) occurred many times. Antigen specificity is unknown. This specimen comes from a study of T-cell reconstitution after alpha-beta-depleted transplantation in children. Study-wide points: The origin of alpha-beta T cells about two months after transplant was reportedly several hundred expanded graft clones. One year post-transplant, T-cell counts and diversity were largely derived from T cells produced anew. Certain patients had high TCRbeta diversity at day 60, and it came from recipient T cells and thymic progenitors that survived.

Preparation of the TCRbeta library was carried out with unique molecular identifiers. TCRdb reprocessed the PCR reads via MiXCR and lists one record per CDR3 protein. Among roughly 48,000 distinct CDR3 sequences listed, less than 6% were seen once. V was clipped by 3 bases and J by 5 bases; unmatched bases: 12. The CDR3 length is 16 residues. The V gene's germline CDR1 is SGDLS and CDR2 YYNGEE. Sequencing used PBMCs, mostly from graft donor cells, obtained 60 days after TCRalphabeta/CD19-depleted stem cell transplant. The chain couples TRBV9 to TRBJ2-3; 7 bases line up with TRBD2. This sequence originates from a female patient aged 2-9 years who had a stem cell transplant for aplastic anemia, so the T cells may come from the graft donor. The CDR3 region has the DNA TGTGCCAGCAGCGCAACCGTCACGGGGGGTGGAGATACGCAGTATTTT. Protein sequence: CASSATVTGGGDTQYF.